Below, 18 T cell receptor beta chains from the same sample are listed, as sequenced in a study of T cells after yellow fever vaccination. One entry per CDR3 protein results from TCRdb running MiXCR on the 5' RACE reads. The data show around 26,000 distinct CDR3 sequences, roughly 3.2% seen once. The specimen comprised PBMCs, either bulk or a sorted T-cell subset (CD4+, CD8+, memory, or dextramer-sorted; not recorded which), sampled about 41 days after the first yellow fever vaccination. Receptors were obtained from a man aged 18 to 30 who received the YFV17D yellow fever vaccine.

This clonotype was seen ten or more times. The chain employs TRBV7-2 and TRBJ2-5; 9 nucleotides agree with TRBD1. CDR1 is SGHTA and CDR2 is FQGNSA in the germline V gene. CDR3 length equals 14 residues. The V gene end was trimmed by 3 bases and the J gene end by 2 bases; junction bases not matched to a gene: 1. The CDR3 region is CASSFDRGQETQYF. In nucleotides, the CDR3 is TGTGCCAGCAGCTTCGACAGGGGGCAAGAGACCCAGTACTTC.

Ten or more counts support this clonotype. The chain carries TRBV20-1 and TRBJ2-3; unclear D gene. Trimming stripped 6 bases from V and 0 bases from J, with 4 bases between. This CDR3 is 11 amino acids long. The V gene's germline CDR1 is DFQATT and CDR2 SNEGSKA (reference sequence). CDR3 amino acids: CSADSTDTQYF. CDR3 nucleotides: TGCAGTGCAGATAGCACAGATACGCAGTATTTT.

This clonotype showed up many times. V usage is TRBV29-1 and J usage is TRBJ1-2; 8 bases map to TRBD1. The CDR3 extends over 12 amino acids. With V trimmed by 4 bases and J by 6 bases, 4 bases remained unmatched. Germline V lookup: CDR1 SQVTM, CDR2 ANQGSEA. The CDR3 region has the DNA TGCAGCGTTGGGGGACAGGCCCATGGCTACACCTTC. This gives the protein CSVGGQAHGYTF. Full variable domain (outside the CDR3, taken from reference TRBV29-1 and TRBJ1-2): SAVISQKPSRDICQRGTSLTIQCQVDSQVTMMFWYRQQPGQSLTLIATANQGSEATYESGFVIDKFPISRPNLTFSTLTVSNMSPEDSSIYLCSVGGQAHGYTFGSGTRLTVV.

Turning to this clonotype: A read error is possible here, since a much larger clone lies one base away. The chain combines TRBV7-2 with TRBJ2-7; D call uncertain. The CDR3 has 9 amino acids. Germline CDR1 SGHTA, CDR2 FQGNSA. The CDR3 DNA is TGTGCCAGCGGGCAGACCGCGAACTTC. Its translation is CASGQTANF.

This clonotype has at least ten counts. This sequence joins TRBV11-2 and TRBJ2-1, with TRBD2 matching over 10 bases. The CDR3 is 15 residues long. Trimming at V came to 3 bases and at J to 3 bases, leaving 2 bases not matched to a gene. Germline V gene sequence: CDR1 SGHAT, CDR2 FQNNGV. The CDR3 spells CASSFGLADYNEQFF. As DNA, the CDR3 is TGTGCCAGCAGCTTCGGACTAGCGGACTACAATGAGCAGTTCTTC.

Many counts were recorded for this clonotype. This chain links TRBV4-3 with TRBJ1-1, with D perhaps matching TRBD1 (5 bases). The CDR3 covers 14 residues. V lost 0 bases and J lost 2, with 7 bases in between. CDR1 is LGHNA and CDR2 is YSLEER in the germline V gene. In DNA, the CDR3 is TGCGCCAGCAGCCAAGAAGGGGATAACACTGAAGCTTTCTTT. Protein sequence: CASSQEGDNTEAFF.

The table lists this clonotype with many counts. The CDR3 nucleotides read TGTGCCAGTAGTCGGGACCGCAGGAACATTCAGTACTTC. Residues: CASSRDRRNIQYF. V gene TRBV19 combines with J gene TRBJ2-4; either TRBD1 or TRBD2 may supply D (5 bases each). The germline V and J ends were trimmed by 5 bases and 7 bases, with 12 bases remaining between them. Germline CDR1 is LNHDA and CDR2 is SQIVND (reference sequence). CDR3 size: 13 residues.

This clonotype showed up many times. This chain joins TRBV6-6 and TRBJ2-7, with 9 bases fitting TRBD1. The CDR3 runs 12 residues. Trimming at V came to 4 bases and at J to 5 bases, leaving 0 bases not matched to a gene. CDR1 and CDR2 from the germline V gene are MNHNY and SVGAGI (reference sequence). The DNA of the CDR3 is TGTGCCAGCAGTTGGACAGGGGACGAGCAGTACGTC. Protein sequence: CASSWTGDEQYV.

In its sample, this clonotype is medium-sized. The V gene is TRBV10-3, the J gene TRBJ2-1; 8 bases are shared with TRBD2. Per germline, CDR1 ENHRY and CDR2 SYGVKD. The CDR3 spans 14 residues. The trim removed 6 bases at V and 5 bases at J, leaving 6 bases unmatched. CDR3: CAIRGTRGDNEQFF. CDR3 DNA sequence: TGTGCCATCAGAGGGACTAGGGGAGACAATGAGCAGTTCTTC.

This clonotype was seen repeatedly, ten times or more. V and J are TRBV5-4 and TRBJ2-2; no definite D call. The CDR3 runs to 13 residues. The V end lost 5 bases, the J end lost 0 bases, and 5 bases lay between the germline ends. Per germline, CDR1 SGHNT and CDR2 YYREEE (reference sequence). CDR3 amino acids: CASRTTNTGELFF. Written as DNA, the CDR3 is TGTGCCAGCAGAACTACGAACACCGGGGAGCTGTTTTTT. The variable domain in full, completed from reference TRBV5-4 and TRBJ2-2, reads ETGVTQSPTHLIKTRGQQVTLRCSSQSGHNTVSWYQQALGQGPQFIFQYYREEENGRGNFPPRFSGLQFPNYSSELNVNALELDDSALYLCASRTTNTGELFFGEGSRLTVL.

The table lists this clonotype with many counts. The V and J genes are TRBV12-3 or TRBV12-4 and TRBJ1-2; D is unresolved. The V gene lost 4 bases and the J gene lost 1 base, with 1 base spanning the gap. This CDR3 comprises 11 residues. The CDR3 DNA is TGTGCCAGCAGTTATAACTATGGCTACACCTTC. The encoded protein is CASSYNYGYTF.

This clonotype was recorded many times. The chain employs TRBV18 and TRBJ1-2, with no clear D. Deletions cut 3 bases from V and 7 bases from J, with 12 bases between. The CDR3 loop spans 13 amino acids. Germline CDR1 KGHSH, CDR2 LQKENI. The CDR3 spells CASSPGERVGYTF. The CDR3 DNA is TGTGCCAGCTCACCGGGAGAACGTGTTGGCTACACCTTC.

This clonotype was found many times. This chain joins TRBV20-1 and TRBJ1-3; D ambiguous. The CDR3 contains 14 residues. The germline V gene encodes CDR1 DFQATT and CDR2 SNEGSKA (reference sequence). V was pared by 0 bases and J by 0 bases, with 6 bases between. The CDR3 sequence: CSARDRRSGNTIYF. The CDR3 DNA follows: TGCAGTGCTAGAGATCGCCGCTCTGGAAACACCATATATTTT.

This clonotype occurred many times. The rearrangement uses TRBV2 and TRBJ1-4; 7 nucleotides line up with TRBD1. This CDR3 spans 14 amino acids. V lost 8 bases, J lost 8 bases, and 11 bases stayed unmatched. The germline V gene encodes CDR1 SNHLY and CDR2 FYNNEI. CDR3 sequence: CASVSGTALEKLFF. CDR3 coding DNA: TGTGCCAGCGTTTCCGGGACAGCCTTAGAAAAACTGTTTTTT.

This clonotype was recorded at least ten times. V usage is TRBV5-1 and J usage is TRBJ2-7; 7 bases are shared with TRBD1. The CDR3 totals 15 residues. Germline loops: CDR1 SGHRS, CDR2 YFSETQ. V gave up 4 bases and J gave up 5 bases; unmatched junction bases: 12. CDR3 sequence: CASSPGTGAFHEQYV. CDR3 nucleotide sequence: TGCGCCAGCAGCCCCGGTACAGGGGCGTTCCACGAGCAGTACGTC.

This clonotype was detected ten times or more. This chain links TRBV7-2 with TRBJ2-7; 9 nucleotides line up with TRBD2. The CDR3 runs to 16 residues. Germline V gene lookup returns CDR1 SGHTA and CDR2 FQGNSA. V lost 0 bases, J lost 2 bases, and 5 bases stayed unmatched. Here the CDR3 reads CASSLAGGGAPYEQYF. In DNA form, the CDR3 reads TGTGCCAGCAGCTTAGCGGGCGGGGGGGCTCCCTACGAGCAGTACTTC.

This clonotype occurred many times. The rearrangement uses TRBV5-1 and TRBJ2-1; 14 bases match TRBD2. The CDR3 consists of 15 residues. Per germline, CDR1 SGHRS and CDR2 YFSETQ. After removal of 4 bases from V and 15 bases from J, the junction contained 12 bases not matched to a gene. In DNA form, the CDR3 reads TGCGCCAGCAGCGCGGGGGGGACTAGCGGGGGCGCCGGGTTCTTC. This gives the protein CASSAGGTSGGAGFF.

This clonotype was seen at least ten times. This chain links TRBV7-9 with TRBJ2-3; 8 nucleotides align to TRBD2. Germline assignment: CDR1 SEHNR and CDR2 FQNEAQ (reference sequence). Trimming took 3 bases from V and 3 from J; bases not matched to a gene: 8. The CDR3 totals 16 residues. CDR3 loop: CASSFPTGGPTDTQYF. The CDR3 DNA reads as TGTGCCAGCAGCTTCCCGACGGGGGGGCCGACAGATACGCAGTATTTT.